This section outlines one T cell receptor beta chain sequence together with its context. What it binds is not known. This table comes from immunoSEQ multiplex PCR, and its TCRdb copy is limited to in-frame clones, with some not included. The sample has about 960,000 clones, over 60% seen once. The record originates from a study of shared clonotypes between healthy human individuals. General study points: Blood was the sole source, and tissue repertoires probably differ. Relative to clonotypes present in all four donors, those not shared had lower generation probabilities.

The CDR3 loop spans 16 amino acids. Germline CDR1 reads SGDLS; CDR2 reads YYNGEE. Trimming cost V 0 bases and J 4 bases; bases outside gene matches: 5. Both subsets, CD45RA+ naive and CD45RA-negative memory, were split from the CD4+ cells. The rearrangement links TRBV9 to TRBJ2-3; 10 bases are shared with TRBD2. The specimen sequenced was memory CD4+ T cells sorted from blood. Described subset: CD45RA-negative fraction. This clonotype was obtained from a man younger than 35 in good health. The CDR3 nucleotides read TGTGCCAGCAGCGTAGGCACTAGCGGGATGGCAGATACGCAGTATTTT. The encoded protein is CASSVGTSGMADTQYF.